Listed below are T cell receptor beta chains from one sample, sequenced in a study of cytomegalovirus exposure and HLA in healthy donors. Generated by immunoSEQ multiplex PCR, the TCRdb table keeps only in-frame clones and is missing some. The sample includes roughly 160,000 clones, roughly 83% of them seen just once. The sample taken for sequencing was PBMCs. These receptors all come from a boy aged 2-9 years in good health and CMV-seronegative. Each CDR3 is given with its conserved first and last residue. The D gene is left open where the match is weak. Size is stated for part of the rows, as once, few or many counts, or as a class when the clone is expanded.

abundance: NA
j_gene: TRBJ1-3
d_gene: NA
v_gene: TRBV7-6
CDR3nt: TGTGCCAGCAGCTTACAGGGGCCCGGAAACACCATATATTTT
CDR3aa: CASSLQGPGNTIYF

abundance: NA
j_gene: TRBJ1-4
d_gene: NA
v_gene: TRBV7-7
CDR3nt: TGTGCTAGCAGCTTCAGGGTGGGGGAAAAACTGTTTTTT
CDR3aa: CASSFRVGEKLFF

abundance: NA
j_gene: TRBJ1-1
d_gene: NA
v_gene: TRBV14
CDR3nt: TGTGCCAGCAGCCAAGAAGACTTAATGAACACTGAAGCTTTCTTT
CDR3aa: CASSQEDLMNTEAFF

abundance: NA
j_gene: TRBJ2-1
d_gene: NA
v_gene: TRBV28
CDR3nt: TGTGCCAGCCCGAGCTCCTACAATGAGCAGTTCTTC
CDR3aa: CASPSSYNEQFF

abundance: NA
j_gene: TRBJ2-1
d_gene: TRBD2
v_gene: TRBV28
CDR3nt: TGTGCCAGCAGCGCTAGCGGGACTTACTACAATGAGCAGTTCTTC
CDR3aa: CASSASGTYYNEQFF

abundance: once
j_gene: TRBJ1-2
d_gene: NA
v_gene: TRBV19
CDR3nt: TGTGCCAGTATCCCCTCCATCCAACTCCACTATGGCTACACCTTC
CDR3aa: CASIPSIQLHYGYTF

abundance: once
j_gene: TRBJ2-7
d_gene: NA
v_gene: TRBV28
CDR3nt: TGTGCCAGCAGACCCTTCGTGGGAGGCACCTACGAGCAGTACTTC
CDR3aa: CASRPFVGGTYEQYF

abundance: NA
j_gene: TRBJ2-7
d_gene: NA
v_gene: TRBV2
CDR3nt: TGTGCCAGCACGGTCAGGGGACGTGACGAGCAGTACTTC
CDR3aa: CASTVRGRDEQYF

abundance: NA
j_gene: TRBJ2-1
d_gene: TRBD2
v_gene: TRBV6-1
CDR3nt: TGTGCCAGCAGTGAAGCAAGGACTAGCAGCTACAATGAGCAGTTCTTC
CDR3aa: CASSEARTSSYNEQFF

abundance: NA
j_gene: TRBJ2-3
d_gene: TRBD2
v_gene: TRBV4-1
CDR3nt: TGCGCCAGCAGCCAGGGCTTTGGGGGGGGGATAATCACAGATACGCAGTATTTT
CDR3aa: CASSQGFGGGIITDTQYF

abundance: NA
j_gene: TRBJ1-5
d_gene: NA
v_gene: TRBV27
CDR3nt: TGTGCCAGCAGTTCACTTCCGGATGGAGGGGCTTTCCAGCATTTT
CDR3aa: CASSSLPDGGAFQHF

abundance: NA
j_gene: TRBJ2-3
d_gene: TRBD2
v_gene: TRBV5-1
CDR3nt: TGCGCCAGCAGCCCCTATTTTGCGGGAGGTGGATCAGATACGCAGTATTTT
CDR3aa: CASSPYFAGGGSDTQYF

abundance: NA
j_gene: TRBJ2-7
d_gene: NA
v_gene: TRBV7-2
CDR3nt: TGTGCCAGCAGCTTAGATCTCCTCTCCTACGAGCAGTACTTC
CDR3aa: CASSLDLLSYEQYF

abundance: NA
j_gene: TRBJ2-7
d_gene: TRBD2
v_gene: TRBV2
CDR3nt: TGTGCCAGCAGTCCCCGGACTAGCGGGTACGAGCAGTACTTC
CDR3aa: CASSPRTSGYEQYF

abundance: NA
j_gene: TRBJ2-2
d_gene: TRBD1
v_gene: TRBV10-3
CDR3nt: TGTGCCATATCCGGGACAGGGAACTCCGGGGAGCTGTTTTTT
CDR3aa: CAISGTGNSGELFF

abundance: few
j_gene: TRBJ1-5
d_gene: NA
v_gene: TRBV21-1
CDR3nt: TGTGCCAGCAGCAAAGTCAGGGGGAGTTATAGCAATCAGCCCCAGCATTTT
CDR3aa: CASSKVRGSYSNQPQHF

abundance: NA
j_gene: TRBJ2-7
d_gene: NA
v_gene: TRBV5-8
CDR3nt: TGTGCCAGCAGCCCTTTCGGGGAGCAGTACTTC
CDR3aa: CASSPFGEQYF

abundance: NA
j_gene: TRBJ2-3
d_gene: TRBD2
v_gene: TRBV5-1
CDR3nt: TGCGCCAGCAGCTTGGGTATGGCTAGCGGGCGGCGGGATACGCAGTATTTT
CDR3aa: CASSLGMASGRRDTQYF

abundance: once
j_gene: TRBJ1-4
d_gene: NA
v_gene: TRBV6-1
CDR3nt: TGTGCCAGCAGCGCACAGGGAGGGAGTGAAAAACTGTTTTTT
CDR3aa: CASSAQGGSEKLFF

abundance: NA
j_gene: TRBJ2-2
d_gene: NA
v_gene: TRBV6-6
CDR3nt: TGTGCCAGCAGTTACCTAGGCGGCGGGGAGCTGTTTTTT
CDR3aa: CASSYLGGGELFF

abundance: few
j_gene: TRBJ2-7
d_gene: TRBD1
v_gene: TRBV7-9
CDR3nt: TGTGCCAGCAGACGGGGACAGGGTACCGAGCAGTACTTC
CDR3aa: CASRRGQGTEQYF

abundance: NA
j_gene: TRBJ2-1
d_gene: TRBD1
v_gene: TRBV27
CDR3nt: TGTGCCAGCAACGAAAGGGACAGGTACAATGAGCAGTTCTTC
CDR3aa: CASNERDRYNEQFF

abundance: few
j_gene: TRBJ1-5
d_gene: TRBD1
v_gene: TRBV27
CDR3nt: TGTGCCAGCAGTGCACAGGGGCAGCCCCAGCATTTT
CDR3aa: CASSAQGQPQHF

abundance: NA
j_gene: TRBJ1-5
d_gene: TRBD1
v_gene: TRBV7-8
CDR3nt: TGTGCCAGCAGCTTATTGCACAGGGGGCGGTCGCTTGGCAATCAGCCCCAGCATTTT
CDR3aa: CASSLLHRGRSLGNQPQHF

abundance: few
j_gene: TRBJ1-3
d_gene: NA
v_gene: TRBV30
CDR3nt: TGTGCCTGGAGTGTTCAGGGGCGTTTTGGAAACACCATATATTTT
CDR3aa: CAWSVQGRFGNTIYF

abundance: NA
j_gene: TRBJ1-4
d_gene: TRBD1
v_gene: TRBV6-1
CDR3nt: TGTGCCAGCAGGGACAGGGGACGCGGGGAAAAACTGTTTTTT
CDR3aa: CASRDRGRGEKLFF

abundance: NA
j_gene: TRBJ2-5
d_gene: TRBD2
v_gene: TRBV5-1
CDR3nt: TGCGCCAGCAGCCCGTGGGGACTAGCGGGAAGTCAAGAGACCCAGTACTTC
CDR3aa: CASSPWGLAGSQETQYF

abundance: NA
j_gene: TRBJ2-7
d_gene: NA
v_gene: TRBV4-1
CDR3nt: TGCGCCAGCAGCCCCTCGGCTGGGGGGAGAAACGAGCAGTACTTC
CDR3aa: CASSPSAGGRNEQYF

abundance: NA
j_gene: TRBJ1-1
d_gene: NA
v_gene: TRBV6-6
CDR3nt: TGTGCCAGCAGTTACGGGGGCGTTGAAGCTTTCTTT
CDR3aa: CASSYGGVEAFF

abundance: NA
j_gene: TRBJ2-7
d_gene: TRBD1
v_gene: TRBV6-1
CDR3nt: TGTGCCAGCAGGTCGGGGACAGGGGAGTCCTACGAGCAGTACTTC
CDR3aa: CASRSGTGESYEQYF

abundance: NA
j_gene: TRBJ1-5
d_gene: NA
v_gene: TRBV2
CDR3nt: TGTGCCAGCAGTGAGAGGTCAGGGAGGAGTCAGCCCCAGCATTTT
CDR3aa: CASSERSGRSQPQHF

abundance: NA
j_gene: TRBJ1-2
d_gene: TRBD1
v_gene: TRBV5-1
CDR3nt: TGCGCCAGCAGCTTCCCGGGACAGGGGGCGAATGGCTACACCTTC
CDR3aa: CASSFPGQGANGYTF

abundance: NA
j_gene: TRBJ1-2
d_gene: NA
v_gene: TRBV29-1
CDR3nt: TGCAGCGTAGCGCAGTCTCCTGGCTACACCTTC
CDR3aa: CSVAQSPGYTF

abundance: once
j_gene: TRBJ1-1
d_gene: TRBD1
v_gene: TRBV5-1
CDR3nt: TGCGCCAGCAGCCCCCCGGGACAGGGCACTGAAGCTTTCTTT
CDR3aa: CASSPPGQGTEAFF

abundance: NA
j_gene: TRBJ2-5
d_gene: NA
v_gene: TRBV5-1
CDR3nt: TGCGCCAGCAGCTTGTCCTACGAGACCCAGTACTTC
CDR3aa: CASSLSYETQYF

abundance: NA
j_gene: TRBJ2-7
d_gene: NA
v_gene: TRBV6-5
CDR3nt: TGTGCCAGCAGTTACGGCGAACTAGCCTACGAGCAGTACTTC
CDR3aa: CASSYGELAYEQYF

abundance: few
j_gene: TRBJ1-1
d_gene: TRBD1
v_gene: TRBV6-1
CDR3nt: TGTGCCAGCAGTGAAGGCCCAGGGGGGAGAACTGAAGCTTTCTTT
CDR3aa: CASSEGPGGRTEAFF

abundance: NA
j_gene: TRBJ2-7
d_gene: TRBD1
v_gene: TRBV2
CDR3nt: TGTGCCAGCAGCGGGGACAGGGGGCTGGACGAGCAGTACTTC
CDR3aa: CASSGDRGLDEQYF

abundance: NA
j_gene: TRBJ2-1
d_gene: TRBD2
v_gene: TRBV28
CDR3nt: TGTGCCAGCAGTTTATTTCTTAGTCGAACTAGCGGGAGGGCCGGCAATGAGCAGTTCTTC
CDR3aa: CASSLFLSRTSGRAGNEQFF

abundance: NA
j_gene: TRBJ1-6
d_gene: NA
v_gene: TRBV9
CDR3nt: TGTGCCAGCAGCGTAGAAGGGGGGGCAAATTCACCCCTCCACTTT
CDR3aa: CASSVEGGANSPLHF